The clone carrying this T cell receptor beta chain appeared a few times. The germline V gene encodes CDR1 SGHNT and CDR2 YENEEA. The ends were cut back, 0 bases at V and 10 bases at J, with 11 bases in the middle. This CDR3 comprises 13 residues. The source of the sample is a study of shared clonotypes between healthy human individuals. Evenly divided among several immunoSEQ plates was the genomic DNA of each subset. Original data processing: ImmunoSEQ gave junction-only sequences without quality scores, so filtering differed. Sequencing used immunoSEQ multiplex PCR; TCRdb keeps in-frame clones, though not all of them. Clonal size and the V and J genes are those of that table, whereas D and trimming came from the DNA. The table records about 770,000 clones, approximately 77% of them present only once.

V gene TRBV11-3 combines with J gene TRBJ2-3; tentative D call: TRBD1 (6 bases). The sample consisted of memory CD4+ T cells sorted from blood. Noted subset: CD45RA-negative fraction. The receptor comes from a woman in her twenties or thirties in good health. The CDR3: CASSLDQGTPQYF. The DNA for the CDR3 is TGTGCCAGCAGCTTAGATCAGGGGACGCCGCAGTATTTT.